This T cell receptor (beta chain) was recorded in a study of T-cell reconstitution after alpha-beta-depleted transplantation in children. In its sample, this clonotype was seen many times. The CDR3 length is 14 residues. Germline assignment: CDR1 DFQATT and CDR2 SNEGSKA (reference sequence). The ends lost 6 bases at V and 10 bases at J; junction bases unmatched: 9. TCRbeta library preparation incorporated unique molecular identifiers. A single record per CDR3 protein comes from TCRdb applying MiXCR to the PCR reads. In the table there are 90,000 to 100,000 distinct CDR3 sequences, 12% of which are singletons.

The V gene is TRBV20-1, the J gene TRBJ2-1; TRBD2 agrees at 13 bases. The clonotype originates from a human donor who donated a stem cell graft to a child with inherited bone marrow failure. Sequenced here: PBMCs from the stem cell graft donor, sampled from the stem cell graft. The CDR3 sequence is CSAQTSGGPWEQFF. As DNA, the CDR3 is TGCAGTGCCCAGACTAGCGGGGGGCCGTGGGAGCAGTTCTTC.